The 7 T cell receptor beta chains below all came from one sample that was sequenced in a study of CXCR3-negative and CXCR3-positive naive CD8 T cells. Study-wide results and limits: Naive cells with CXCR3 showed TRB CDR3s that were more hydrophobic than those in CXCR3-negative naive cells.

The antigens these receptors bind are not known. It was by 5' RACE with UMI labels that the TRB cDNA libraries were prepared. TCRdb reprocessed the 5' RACE reads, with one entry per CDR3 protein and no DNA. This table lists over 150,000 distinct CDR3 sequences. Sequencing was done on a sample of naive CXCR3+ CD8+ T cells from blood. Regarding subset: CD45RO-CCR7+CD27+CD95- naive CD8+ T cells expressing CXCR3 (TNR3+). The receptors stem from a human donor in good health. Some clones in this sample may be carry-over from other donors' samples.

The rearrangement joins TRBV20-1 to TRBJ1-1; TCRdb names TRBD1, which stays unverified in the absence of DNA. The V gene's germline CDR1 is DFQATT and CDR2 SNEGSKA (reference sequence). The CDR3 spans 14 residues. This CDR3 is CSANRRGMNTEAFF.

The chain has TRBV20-1 and TRBJ2-7; TCRdb lists TRBD1, though no DNA is available to test this call. The CDR3 runs to 16 residues. From germline, CDR1 is DFQATT and CDR2 SNEGSKA (reference sequence). The CDR3 reads CSARHPGGSAWDEQYF.

The chain has TRBV20-1 and TRBJ1-5. The CDR3 runs to 13 residues. Germline V gene data show CDR1 as DFQATT and CDR2 as SNEGSKA (reference sequence). The CDR3 loop reads CSARGPENQPQHF.

This sequence joins TRBV7-9 and TRBJ1-1; as DNA is missing, the TRBD1 call by TCRdb cannot be tested. The CDR3 spans 15 residues. From germline, CDR1 is SEHNR and CDR2 FQNEAQ (reference sequence). This chain's CDR3 is CASSTGQGVNTEAFF.

The rearrangement uses TRBV12-3 or TRBV12-4 and TRBJ2-1. This CDR3 region has 12 residues. CDR3 in amino acids: CASSLDYNEQFF.

The chain carries TRBV9 and TRBJ1-3. CDR3 length: 14 amino acids. Germline V gene data show CDR1 as SGDLS and CDR2 as YYNGEE. CDR3 in amino acids: CASSVAWGSDTIYF.

The J gene is TRBJ1-6, the V gene TRBV15. The CDR3 totals 18 residues. The germline V gene has CDR1 LNHNV and CDR2 YYDKDF (reference sequence). CDR3 residues: CATSRDWSFSSYNSPLHF. Full variable domain (outside the CDR3, taken from reference TRBV15 and TRBJ1-6): DAMVIQNPRYQVTQFGKPVTLSCSQTLNHNVMYWYQQKSSQAPKLLFHYYDKDFNNEADTPDNFQSRRPNTSFCFLDIRSPGLGDTAMYLCATSRDWSFSSYNSPLHFGNGTRLTVT.